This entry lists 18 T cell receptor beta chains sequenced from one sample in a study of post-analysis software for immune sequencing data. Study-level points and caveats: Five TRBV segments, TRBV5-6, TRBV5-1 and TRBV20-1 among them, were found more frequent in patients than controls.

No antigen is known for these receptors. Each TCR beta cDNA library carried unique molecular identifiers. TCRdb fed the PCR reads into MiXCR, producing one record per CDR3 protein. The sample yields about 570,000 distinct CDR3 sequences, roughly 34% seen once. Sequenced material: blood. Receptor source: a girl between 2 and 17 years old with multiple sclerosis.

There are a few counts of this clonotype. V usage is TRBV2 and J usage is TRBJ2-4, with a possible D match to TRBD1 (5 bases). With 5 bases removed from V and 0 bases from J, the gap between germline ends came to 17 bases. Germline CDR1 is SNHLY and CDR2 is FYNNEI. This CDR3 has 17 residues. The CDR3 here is CASSPPGHELAKNIQYF. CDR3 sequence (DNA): TGTGCCAGCAGTCCCCCCGGACACGAACTAGCCAAAAACATTCAGTACTTC.

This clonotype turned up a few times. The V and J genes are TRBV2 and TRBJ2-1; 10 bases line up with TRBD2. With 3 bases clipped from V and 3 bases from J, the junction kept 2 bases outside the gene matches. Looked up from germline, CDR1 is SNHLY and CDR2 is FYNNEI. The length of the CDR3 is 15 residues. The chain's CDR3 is CASSDGLADYNEQFF. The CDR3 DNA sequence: TGTGCCAGCAGTGACGGACTAGCGGACTACAATGAGCAGTTCTTC.

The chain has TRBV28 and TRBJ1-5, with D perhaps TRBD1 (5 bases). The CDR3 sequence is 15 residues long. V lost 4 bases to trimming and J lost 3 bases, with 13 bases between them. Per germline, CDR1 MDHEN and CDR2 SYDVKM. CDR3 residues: CASSSHRDPNQPQHF. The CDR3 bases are TGTGCCAGCAGTTCGCACCGGGACCCCAATCAGCCCCAGCATTTT.

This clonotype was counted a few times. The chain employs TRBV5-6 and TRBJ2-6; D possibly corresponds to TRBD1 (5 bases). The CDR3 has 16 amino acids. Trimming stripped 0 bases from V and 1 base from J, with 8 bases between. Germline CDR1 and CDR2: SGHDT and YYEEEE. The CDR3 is CASSLGQISGANVLTF. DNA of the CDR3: TGTGCCAGCAGCTTGGGACAGATATCTGGGGCCAACGTCCTGACTTTC.

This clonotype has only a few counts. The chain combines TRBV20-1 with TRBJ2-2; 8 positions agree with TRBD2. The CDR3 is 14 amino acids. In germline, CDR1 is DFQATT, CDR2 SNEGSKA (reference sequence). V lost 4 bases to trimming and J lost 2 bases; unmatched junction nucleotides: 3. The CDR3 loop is CSATAGANTGELFF. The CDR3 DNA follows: TGCAGTGCTACAGCGGGGGCCAACACCGGGGAGCTGTTTTTT.

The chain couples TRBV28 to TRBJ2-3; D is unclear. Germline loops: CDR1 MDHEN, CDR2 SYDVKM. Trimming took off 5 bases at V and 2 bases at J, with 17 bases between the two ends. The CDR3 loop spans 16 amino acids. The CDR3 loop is CASSTSVVGHTDTQYF. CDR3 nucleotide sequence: TGTGCCAGCAGTACAAGCGTTGTGGGCCACACAGATACGCAGTATTTT. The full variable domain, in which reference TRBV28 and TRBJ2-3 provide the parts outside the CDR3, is DVKVTQSSRYLVKRTGEKVFLECVQDMDHENMFWYRQDPGLGLRLIYFSYDVKMKEKGDIPEGYSVSREKKERFSLILESASTNQTSMYLCASSTSVVGHTDTQYFGPGTRLTVL.

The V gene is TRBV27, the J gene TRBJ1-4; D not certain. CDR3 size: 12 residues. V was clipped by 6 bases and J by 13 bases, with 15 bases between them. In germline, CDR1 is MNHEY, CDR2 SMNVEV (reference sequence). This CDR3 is CASSPAQSGLFF. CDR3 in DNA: TGTGCCAGCAGCCCCGCGCAGAGCGGACTGTTTTTT. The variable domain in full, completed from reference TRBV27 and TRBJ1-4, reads EAQVTQNPRYLITVTGKKLTVTCSQNMNHEYMSWYRQDPGLGLRQIYYSMNVEVTDKGDVPEGYKVSRKEKRNFPLILESPSPNQTSLYFCASSPAQSGLFFGSGTQLSVL.

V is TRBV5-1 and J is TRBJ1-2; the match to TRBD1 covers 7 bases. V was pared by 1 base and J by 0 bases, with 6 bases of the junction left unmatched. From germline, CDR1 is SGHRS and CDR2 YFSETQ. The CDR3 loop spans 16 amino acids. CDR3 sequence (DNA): TGCGCCAGCAGCTTGAAGGACAGGACCGCTAACTATGGCTACACCTTC. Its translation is CASSLKDRTANYGYTF. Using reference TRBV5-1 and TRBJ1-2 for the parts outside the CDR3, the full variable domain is KAGVTQTPRYLIKTRGQQVTLSCSPISGHRSVSWYQQTPGQGLQFLFEYFSETQRNKGNFPGRFSGRQFSNSRSEMNVSTLELGDSALYLCASSLKDRTANYGYTFGSGTRLTVV.

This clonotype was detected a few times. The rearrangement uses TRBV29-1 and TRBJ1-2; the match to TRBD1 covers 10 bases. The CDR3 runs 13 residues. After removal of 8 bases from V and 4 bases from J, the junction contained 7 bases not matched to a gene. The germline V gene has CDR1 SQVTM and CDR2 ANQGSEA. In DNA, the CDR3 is TGCAGCCCCCGGACAGGGGGAATCTATGGCTACACCTTC. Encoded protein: CSPRTGGIYGYTF.

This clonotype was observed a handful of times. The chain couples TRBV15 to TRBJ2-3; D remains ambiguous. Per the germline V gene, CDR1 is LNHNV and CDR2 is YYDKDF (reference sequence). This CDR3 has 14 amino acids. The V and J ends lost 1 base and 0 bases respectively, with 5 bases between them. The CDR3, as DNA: TGTGCCACCAGCAGAGGCCCTAGCACAGATACGCAGTATTTT. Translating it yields CATSRGPSTDTQYF.

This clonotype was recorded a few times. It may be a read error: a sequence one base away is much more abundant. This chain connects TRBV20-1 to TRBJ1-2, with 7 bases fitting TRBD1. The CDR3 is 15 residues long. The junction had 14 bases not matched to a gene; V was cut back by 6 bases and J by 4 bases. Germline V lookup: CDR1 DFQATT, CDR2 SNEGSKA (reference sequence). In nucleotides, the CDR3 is TGCAGTGCCACCCAGGGGCCAAGGGGGCTCTATGGCTACACCTTC. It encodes CSATQGPRGLYGYTF.

For the CDR3, the DNA is TGCAGTGCTAGAGATTACAGAGGAGCTAGCGGGGGCTCCTACAATGAGCAGTTCTTC. Translating gives CSARDYRGASGGSYNEQFF. This sequence joins TRBV20-1 and TRBJ2-1, with 10 bases lining up with TRBD2. CDR1 and CDR2 (germline): DFQATT, SNEGSKA (reference sequence). CDR3 length equals 19 residues. The junction had 11 bases not matched to a gene; V was cut back by 0 bases and J by 0 bases.

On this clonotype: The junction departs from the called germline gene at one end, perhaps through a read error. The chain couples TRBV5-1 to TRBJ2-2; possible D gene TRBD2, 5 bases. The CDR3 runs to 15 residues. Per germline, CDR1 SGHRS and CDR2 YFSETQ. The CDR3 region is CANSMSGGGTGELFF. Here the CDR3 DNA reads TGCGCCAACAGCATGTCGGGCGGAGGAACCGGGGAGCTGTTTTTT. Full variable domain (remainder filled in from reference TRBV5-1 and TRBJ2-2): KAGVTQTPRYLIKTRGQQVTLSCSPISGHRSVSWYQQTPGQGLQFLFEYFSETQRNKGNFPGRFSGRQFSNSRSEMNVSTLELGDSALYLCANSMSGGGTGELFFGEGSRLTVL.

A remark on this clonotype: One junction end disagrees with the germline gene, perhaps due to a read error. In DNA form, the CDR3 reads TGCGGTGCAAAAAGGGACACTAGCTCCTACGAGCAGTACTTC. Its translation: CGAKRDTSSYEQYF. The V call is TRBV20-1, the J call TRBJ2-7; perhaps TRBD1 as D (6 bases). Germline lookup yields CDR1 DFQATT and CDR2 SNEGSKA (reference sequence). The CDR3 sequence is 14 residues long.

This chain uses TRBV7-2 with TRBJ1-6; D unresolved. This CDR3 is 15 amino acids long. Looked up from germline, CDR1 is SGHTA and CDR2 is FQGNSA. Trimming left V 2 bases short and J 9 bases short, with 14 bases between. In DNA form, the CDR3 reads TGTGCCAGCAGCTTACTTAGGCGGATTTTTTCACCCCTCCACTTT. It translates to CASSLLRRIFSPLHF. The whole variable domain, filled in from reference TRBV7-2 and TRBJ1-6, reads GAGVSQSPSNKVTEKGKDVELRCDPISGHTALYWYRQSLGQGLEFLIYFQGNSAPDKSGLPSDRFSAERTGGSVSTLTIQRTQQEDSAVYLCASSLLRRIFSPLHFGNGTRLTVT.

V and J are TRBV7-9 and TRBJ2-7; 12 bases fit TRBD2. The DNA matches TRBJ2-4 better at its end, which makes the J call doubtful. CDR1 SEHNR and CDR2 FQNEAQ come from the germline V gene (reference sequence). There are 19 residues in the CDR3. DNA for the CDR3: TGTGCCAGCAGCCCAGATGGGTTGACTAGCGGGGGATCCAAAAACATTCAGTACTTC. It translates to CASSPDGLTSGGSKNIQYF.

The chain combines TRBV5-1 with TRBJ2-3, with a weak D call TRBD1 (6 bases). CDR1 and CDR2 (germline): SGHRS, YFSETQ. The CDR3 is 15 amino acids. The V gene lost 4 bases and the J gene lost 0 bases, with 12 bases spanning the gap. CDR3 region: CASSTTGRSTDTQYF. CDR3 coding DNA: TGCGCCAGCAGCACCACAGGGCGGAGCACAGATACGCAGTATTTT.

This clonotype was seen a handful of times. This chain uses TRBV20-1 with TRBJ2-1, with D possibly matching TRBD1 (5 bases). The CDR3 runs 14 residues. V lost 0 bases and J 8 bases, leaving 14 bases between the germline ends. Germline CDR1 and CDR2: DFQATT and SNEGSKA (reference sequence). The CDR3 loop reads CSARDVQGWDEQFF. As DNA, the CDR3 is TGCAGTGCTAGAGATGTTCAGGGTTGGGATGAGCAGTTCTTC.